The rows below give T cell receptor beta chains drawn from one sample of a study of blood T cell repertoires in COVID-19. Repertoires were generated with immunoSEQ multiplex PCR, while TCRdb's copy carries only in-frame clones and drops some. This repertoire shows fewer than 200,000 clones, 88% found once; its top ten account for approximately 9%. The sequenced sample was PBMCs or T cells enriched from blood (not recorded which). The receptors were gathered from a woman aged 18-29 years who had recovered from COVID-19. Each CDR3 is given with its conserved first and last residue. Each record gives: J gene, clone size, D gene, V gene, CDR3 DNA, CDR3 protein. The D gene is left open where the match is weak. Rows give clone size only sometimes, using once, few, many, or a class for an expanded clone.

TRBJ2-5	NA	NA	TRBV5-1	TGCGCCAGCAGCTTGGGACTTGGCGGCCGAACGCAAGAGACCCAGTACTTC	CASSLGLGGRTQETQYF
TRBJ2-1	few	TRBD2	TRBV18	TGTGCCAGCTCACCTAGCGGGGGGGACAATGGGCAGTTCTTC	CASSPSGGDNGQFF
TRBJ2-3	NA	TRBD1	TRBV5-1	TGCGCCAGCAGCTTAGCAGGGGGCGATGCAGATACGCAGTATTTT	CASSLAGGDADTQYF
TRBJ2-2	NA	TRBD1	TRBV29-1	TGCAGCGTACACAGGGGAATTGGGACCGGGGAGCTGTTTTTT	CSVHRGIGTGELFF
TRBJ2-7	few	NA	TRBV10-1	TGCGCCAGCAGTGAGTCGATCAGCGGCGACGAGCAGTACTTC	CASSESISGDEQYF
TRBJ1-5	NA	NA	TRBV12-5	TGTGCTAGTGGTTTGGTACCGGGGAGGGGTTACGTGGGCTATAGCAATCAGCCCCAGCATTTT	CASGLVPGRGYVGYSNQPQHF
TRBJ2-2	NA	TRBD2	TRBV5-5	TGTGCCAGCAGCTTATGGGGAGGGACCTCGGCCGGGGAGCTGTTTTTT	CASSLWGGTSAGELFF
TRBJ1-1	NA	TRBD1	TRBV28	TGTGCCAGCAGTTTGGGGACAGGGAAGGGGGACACTGAAGCTTTCTTT	CASSLGTGKGDTEAFF
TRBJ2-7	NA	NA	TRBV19	TGTGCCAGTAGTATCCCCGGCGAGCAGTACTTC	CASSIPGEQYF
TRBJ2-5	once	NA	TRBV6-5	TGTGCCAGCACGTTGACTCCAGGGGTGACCCAGTACTTC	CASTLTPGVTQYF
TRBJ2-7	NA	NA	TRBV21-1	TGTGCCAGCAGCAACCTGCGGGGTGCCTACGAGCAGTACTTC	CASSNLRGAYEQYF
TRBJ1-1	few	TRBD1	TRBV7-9	TGTGCCAGCAGCTACTCGGACAGGGGGATCGGAGCTTTCTTT	CASSYSDRGIGAFF
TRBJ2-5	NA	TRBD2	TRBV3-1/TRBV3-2	TGTGCCAGCAGCCAAATTAGCCGACTAGCTCCAGAGACCCAGTACTTC	CASSQISRLAPETQYF
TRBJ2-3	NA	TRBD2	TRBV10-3	TGTGCCATCAGCGAGCCGGGGGGGCACAATACGCAGTATTTT	CAISEPGGHNTQYF
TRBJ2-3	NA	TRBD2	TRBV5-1	TGCGCCAGCAGCCCGGGACTAGCGGGAGATGGGGCCACAGATACGCAGTATTTT	CASSPGLAGDGATDTQYF
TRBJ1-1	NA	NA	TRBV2	TGTGCCATCGGGGGGAACACTGAAGCTTTCTTT	CAIGGNTEAFF
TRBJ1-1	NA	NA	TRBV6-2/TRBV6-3	TGTGCCAGCAGTTTGCTGGGGGCCCTGAACACTGAAGCTTTCTTT	CASSLLGALNTEAFF
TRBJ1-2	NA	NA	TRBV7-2	TGTGCCAGCAGCTTAGTGGCAGCTAACTATGGCTACACCTTC	CASSLVAANYGYTF
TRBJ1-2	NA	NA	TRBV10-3	TGTGCCATCAGCGCACAGGGAGCAAATAACTATGGCTACACCTTC	CAISAQGANNYGYTF
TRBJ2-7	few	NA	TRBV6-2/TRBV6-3	TGTGCCAGCAGTTACTCCCGGGACTCCTCCTACGAGCAGTACTTC	CASSYSRDSSYEQYF
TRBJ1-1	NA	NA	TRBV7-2	TGTGCCAGCAGCTTATGGGCCGAGTCTGAAGCTTTCTTT	CASSLWAESEAFF
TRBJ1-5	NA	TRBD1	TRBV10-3	TGTGCCATCGGGACCGGACAGGGAGGCAATCAGCCCCAGCATTTT	CAIGTGQGGNQPQHF
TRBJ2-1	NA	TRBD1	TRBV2	TGTGCCAGCTCGGGTAGGACAGGGGGCAACTCCTACAATGAGCAGTTCTTC	CASSGRTGGNSYNEQFF
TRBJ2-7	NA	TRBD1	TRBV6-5	TGTGCCAGCAGTAACCCCGGGACAGGGGGTGGCGAGCAGTACTTC	CASSNPGTGGGEQYF
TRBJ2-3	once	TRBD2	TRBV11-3	TGTGCCAGCAGCTTAGGGGGTACTAGCGGGAGCAATACGCAGTATTTT	CASSLGGTSGSNTQYF
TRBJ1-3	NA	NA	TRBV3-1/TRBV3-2	TGTGCCAGCAGCCAAGCGGATACAGGTGTTGGAAACACCATATATTTT	CASSQADTGVGNTIYF
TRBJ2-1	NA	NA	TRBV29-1	TGCAGCGTCGGGAACTTTGGTACCTACAATGAGCAGTTCTTC	CSVGNFGTYNEQFF